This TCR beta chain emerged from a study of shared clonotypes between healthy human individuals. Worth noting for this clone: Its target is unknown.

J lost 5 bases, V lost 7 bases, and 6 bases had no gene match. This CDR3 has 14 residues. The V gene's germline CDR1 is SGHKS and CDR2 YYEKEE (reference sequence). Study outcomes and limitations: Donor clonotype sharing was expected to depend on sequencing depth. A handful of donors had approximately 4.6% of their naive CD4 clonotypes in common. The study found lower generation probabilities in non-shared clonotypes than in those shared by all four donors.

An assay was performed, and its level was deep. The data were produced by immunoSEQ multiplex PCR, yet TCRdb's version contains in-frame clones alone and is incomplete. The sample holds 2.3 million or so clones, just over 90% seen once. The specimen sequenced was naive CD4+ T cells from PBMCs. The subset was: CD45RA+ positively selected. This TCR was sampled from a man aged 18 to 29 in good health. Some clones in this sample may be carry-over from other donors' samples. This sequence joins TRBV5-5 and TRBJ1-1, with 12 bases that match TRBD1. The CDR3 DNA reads TGTGCCAGCTTCCGGGACAGGGGGCGAACTGAAGCTTTCTTT. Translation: CASFRDRGRTEAFF. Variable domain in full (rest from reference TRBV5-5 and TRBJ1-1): DAGVTQSPTHLIKTRGQQVTLRCSPISGHKSVSWYQQVLGQGPQFIFQYYEKEERGRGNFPDRFSARQFPNYSSELNVNALLLGDSALYLCASFRDRGRTEAFFGQGTRLTVV.